These T cell receptor beta chains were read from a single sample in a study of shared clonotypes between healthy human individuals. Profiling relied on immunoSEQ multiplex PCR, and the TCRdb table lists in-frame clones only, not all of them. This sample has about 1 million clones; roughly 75% occur once, and the top ten carry roughly 1.5%. The sample was memory CD4+ T cells sorted from blood. The receptor set was obtained from a man aged 18 to 29 in good health. Each CDR3 is given with its conserved first and last residue. A D gene is named only where the DNA matches it firmly. Not all rows give a size; the values are once, few, many and, for expanded clones, a class.

j_call clone_size v_call d_call cdr3_nt cdr3_aa
TRBJ2-1 - TRBV7-2 - TGTGCCAGCAGCCTCCCCTCGGTAAATGAGCAGTTCTTC CASSLPSVNEQFF
TRBJ2-7 - TRBV27 - TGTGCCAGCAGCCGGGACGGCCGCTCCTACGAGCAGTACTTC CASSRDGRSYEQYF
TRBJ1-5 - TRBV19 TRBD1 TGTGCCAGTAGTAAGGGGGCTCGGAGCAATCAGCCCCAGCATTTT CASSKGARSNQPQHF
TRBJ2-2 once TRBV2 - TGTGCCAGCAGCCTCCGACAGGAAGCCGGGGAGCTGTTTTTT CASSLRQEAGELFF
TRBJ2-2 - TRBV7-3 - TGTGCCAGCAACGGAGGTGGGAACACCGGGGAGCTGTTTTTT CASNGGGNTGELFF
TRBJ2-3 - TRBV19 TRBD1 TGTGCCAGTAGTTATCCGGGACAGGGGACAGATACGCAGTATTTT CASSYPGQGTDTQYF
TRBJ2-2 few TRBV2 - TGTGCCACCAAGGGGGAGGCCACCGGGGAGCTGTTTTTT CATKGEATGELFF
TRBJ1-2 many TRBV30 - TGTGCCTGGAGTGTCAGCCAGCATGGCTACACCTTC CAWSVSQHGYTF
TRBJ2-2 - TRBV9 - TGTGCCAGCAGCGTAATCACGGGAGACACCGGGGAGCTGTTTTTT CASSVITGDTGELFF
TRBJ2-5 - TRBV11-3 - TGTGCCAGCAGCTTTTCGGGGGGCTACCAAGAGACCCAGTACTTC CASSFSGGYQETQYF
TRBJ1-3 - TRBV11-1 - TGTGCCAGCAGCTTGAGAGGAGGAAACACCATATATTTT CASSLRGGNTIYF
TRBJ2-7 - TRBV6-5 - TGTGCCAGCAGTTATGCCGGGGCCCGCTCCTACGAGCAGTACTTC CASSYAGARSYEQYF
TRBJ1-2 - TRBV5-8 - TGTGCCAGCAGCTTTCACATTAACTATGGCTACACCTTC CASSFHINYGYTF
TRBJ2-7 once TRBV6-6 TRBD1 TGTGCCAGCAGCCCGGGACAGGGCCGCTACGAGCAGTACTTC CASSPGQGRYEQYF
TRBJ1-2 - TRBV2 - TGTGCCAGCAACCGGGTTGGCTATGGCTACACCTTC CASNRVGYGYTF
TRBJ2-2 - TRBV9 - TGTGCCAGCAGCCCGGTCTTCGGTACCGGGGAGCTGTTTTTT CASSPVFGTGELFF
TRBJ1-6 - TRBV27 - TGTGCCAGCAGTTTTTCGAGGGGAATTGGTTCACCCCTCCACTTT CASSFSRGIGSPLHF
TRBJ2-7 - TRBV11-3 - TGTGCCAGCAGCCGGAACTCTGCTAGCTACGAGCAGTACTTC CASSRNSASYEQYF
TRBJ2-3 - TRBV5-1 TRBD1 TGCGCCAGCAGCTCGATAGGGACAGACACAGATACGCAGTATTTT CASSSIGTDTDTQYF
TRBJ1-2 - TRBV15 - TGTGCCACCCCGGATAGAGGGGGATGGAACTATGGCTACACCTTC CATPDRGGWNYGYTF
TRBJ2-7 - TRBV27 - TGTGCCAGCAGTTTAGAGGGGCGATACGAGCAGTACTTC CASSLEGRYEQYF
TRBJ1-2 - TRBV18 TRBD1 TGTGCCAGCTCACTCGACAGGGATAACTATGGCTACACCTTC CASSLDRDNYGYTF
TRBJ1-2 few TRBV6-6 TRBD1 TGTGCCAGCTTGACAGGGGCGCATGGCTACACCTTC CASLTGAHGYTF
TRBJ2-7 - TRBV5-1 TRBD1 TGCGCCAGCAGCCGATCAGGGGGAAGCTCCTACGAGCAGTACTTC CASSRSGGSSYEQYF
TRBJ1-5 few TRBV6-5 - TGTGCCAGCGGGAGGGTCAACCAGCCCCAGCATTTT CASGRVNQPQHF
TRBJ2-3 - TRBV19 - TGTGCCAGTAGTTTGGGGGTGGAGACAGATACGCAGTATTTT CASSLGVETDTQYF
TRBJ2-1 - TRBV7-3 TRBD2 TGTGCCAGCAGCCGCGGTGGCGGGGGGCCCAATGAGCAGTTCTTC CASSRGGGGPNEQFF
TRBJ1-6 - TRBV9 - TGTGCCAGCAGCCGGGGTTTGGATTCACCCCTCCACTTT CASSRGLDSPLHF
TRBJ2-3 - TRBV20-1 - TGCAGTGCGGGACAAACAGATACGCAGTATTTT CSAGQTDTQYF
TRBJ1-5 - TRBV5-4 - TGTGCCAGCAGCTTGGGGACAGTTGATACGCCCCAGCATTTT CASSLGTVDTPQHF
TRBJ2-3 - TRBV11-2 TRBD2 TGTGCCAGCAGCCGTAGCGGGACCCCCTCCGATACGCAGTATTTT CASSRSGTPSDTQYF
TRBJ1-1 - TRBV18 TRBD1 TGTGCCAGCTCACAGGACAGGCTAGGGAACACTGAAGCTTTCTTT CASSQDRLGNTEAFF
TRBJ1-6 - TRBV11-3 - TGTGCCAGCAGCTCCCCCGGCAGATATAATTCACCCCTCCACTTT CASSSPGRYNSPLHF
TRBJ2-7 - TRBV6-1 - TGTGCCAGCAGTGAACCGGGACTTTCCTACGAGCAGTACTTC CASSEPGLSYEQYF
TRBJ2-1 - TRBV7-2 - TGTGCCAGCAGCTTAGAACTAGCACGCTCCTACAATGAGCAGTTCTTC CASSLELARSYNEQFF
TRBJ2-3 once TRBV9 TRBD2 TGTGCCAGCAGTCCCATGACTAGCTCTGGCACAGATACGCAGTATTTT CASSPMTSSGTDTQYF
TRBJ2-3 - TRBV20-1 - TGCAGTGTGAGGGTGGCAGATACGCAGTATTTT CSVRVADTQYF
TRBJ2-3 - TRBV5-1 - TGCGCCAGCAGCGGGGGCCAGGGTACAGATACGCAGTATTTT CASSGGQGTDTQYF
TRBJ1-1 many TRBV6-1 TRBD1 TGTGCCAGCAATATGGGACAGGCCATGAACACTGAAGCTTTCTTT CASNMGQAMNTEAFF
TRBJ1-5 - TRBV5-5 - TGTGCCAGCAGCTTACTAGGGAATCAGCCCCAGCATTTT CASSLLGNQPQHF
TRBJ2-7 - TRBV5-1 - TGCGCCAGCAGCTACGGATCGTACTCCTACGAGCAGTACTTC CASSYGSYSYEQYF
TRBJ1-1 once TRBV5-4 TRBD1 TGTGCCAGCAGCGAGGACAGGGGAGGACTATTGAACACTGAAGCTTTCTTT CASSEDRGGLLNTEAFF
TRBJ2-1 few TRBV7-3 - TGTGCCAGCAGCTCACCGGGACTCATAAAGGAGCAGTTCTTC CASSSPGLIKEQFF
TRBJ2-1 many TRBV6-1 - TGTGCCAGCAGTGAAAGGAGCTTGAGAGATGAGCAGTTCTTC CASSERSLRDEQFF
TRBJ1-2 - TRBV29-1 TRBD1 TGCAGCGTTGACCTTAGCACAGGGACAGGGGGAGCTGGCTACACCTTC CSVDLSTGTGGAGYTF
TRBJ1-2 few TRBV5-1 - TGCGCCAGCAGCTTGGCAGGGCACGGCTACACCTTC CASSLAGHGYTF
TRBJ2-3 - TRBV18 - TGTGCCAGCTCACCCGGGACGGCGGCAGATACGCAGTATTTT CASSPGTAADTQYF
TRBJ1-2 - TRBV7-9 TRBD1 TGTGCCAGCAGCTACGGACAGGACTATGGCTACACCTTC CASSYGQDYGYTF
TRBJ2-7 - TRBV9 - TGTGCCAGCAGCGCCACACAGGGCTCCGAGCAGTACTTC CASSATQGSEQYF
TRBJ2-7 - TRBV6-1 TRBD1 TGTGCCAGCAGTGAAAGTTCAGGGGGTTGGGGCGAGCAGTACTTC CASSESSGGWGEQYF
TRBJ2-1 few TRBV19 - TGTGCCAGTAGTATAGCGGCACCTATCCTCTACAATGAGCAGTTCTTC CASSIAAPILYNEQFF
TRBJ1-6 once TRBV5-1 - TGCGCCAGCAGGTTGAGCTCCTATAATTCACCCCTCCACTTT CASRLSSYNSPLHF
TRBJ2-4 - TRBV7-9 - TGTGCCAGCAGCCCAGGCGCCAAAAACATTCAGTACTTC CASSPGAKNIQYF
TRBJ1-6 - TRBV28 - TGTGCCAGCAACGGACGGTATAATTCACCCCTCCACTTT CASNGRYNSPLHF
TRBJ1-1 - TRBV20-1 - TGCAGGGCAAAACAGAACACTGAAGCTTTCTTT CRAKQNTEAFF
TRBJ2-1 few TRBV30 - TGTGCCTGGAGCGGCAGGGGTTTTGAGCAGTTCTTC CAWSGRGFEQFF
TRBJ1-2 - TRBV10-2 - TGCGCCAGCAGCGACCCAGTCGGGACTCACTATGGCTACACCTTC CASSDPVGTHYGYTF
TRBJ2-7 - TRBV6-1 - TGTGCCAGCAGGTTAGACTTCTCTTCCTACGAGCAGTACTTC CASRLDFSSYEQYF
TRBJ1-4 - TRBV7-9 - TGTGCCAGCAGCTTGGACGCGAGCGAAAAACTGTTTTTT CASSLDASEKLFF
TRBJ2-3 - TRBV27 TRBD1 TGTGCCAGCAGTTTATACCGGGACAGATTATATTTT CASSLYRDRLYF